This TCR beta chain stems from a study of shared clonotypes between healthy human individuals. Study-wide points: Sample collection involved blood only; tissue repertoires are likely different.

Repertoires were generated with immunoSEQ multiplex PCR, while TCRdb's copy carries only in-frame clones and drops some. Of 450,000 to 500,000 clones detected, roughly 80% appear once; the ten largest clones hold over 9.5%. The CDR3 loop spans 15 amino acids. Germline lookup yields CDR1 SEHNR and CDR2 FQNEAQ (reference sequence). The ends were cut back, 1 base at V and 4 bases at J, with 14 bases in the middle. As for this clone: Its specificity is not known.

The rearrangement links TRBV7-9 to TRBJ2-7, with a weak D call TRBD1 (7 bases). Sequences were obtained from PBMCs. The receptor was derived from a woman aged 40-49 years in good health. Some clones in this sample may be carry-over from other donors' samples. CDR3 region: CASSLVLSGGYEQYF. DNA for the CDR3: TGTGCCAGCAGCTTAGTCCTTTCAGGGGGGTACGAGCAGTACTTC.